The subject of this entry is one T cell receptor (beta chain). Its antigen is undetermined. Trimming left V 2 bases short and J 6 bases short, with 7 bases between. Germline V gene lookup returns CDR1 SEHNR and CDR2 FQNEAQ (reference sequence). The CDR3 totals 13 residues. Culturing for nine to ten days preceded CD4+ T cell isolation. All participants had two doses of either the BNT162b2 or mRNA-1273 vaccine. All vaccine recipients tested negative for nucleocapsid antibodies and had never contracted SARS-CoV-2 infection. Half the medium was replaced with IL-2 medium on days 3 and 7. This sample was taken from a study of vaccination effects on CD4 cells after COVID-19. Overall study: Post-vaccine draws lagged the second dose by a median of 72 days. Overall study results and limits: Late in the post-vaccination period, infection-induced and vaccine-induced clones underwent marked clonal contraction.

Assay: immunoSEQ multiplex PCR; the TCRdb copy retains only in-frame clones and omits some. Of approximately 31,000 clones in the sample, just under 75% were seen once. The receptor was isolated from a human donor who received a COVID-19 vaccine. V usage is TRBV7-9 and J usage is TRBJ2-2; D ambiguous. The sequences come from CD4+ T cells from PBMCs cultured without peptide, collected after COVID-19 vaccination. The CDR3 loop is CASSLIAAGELFF. The CDR3 DNA sequence: TGTGCCAGCAGCTTAATAGCTGCCGGGGAGCTGTTTTTT.